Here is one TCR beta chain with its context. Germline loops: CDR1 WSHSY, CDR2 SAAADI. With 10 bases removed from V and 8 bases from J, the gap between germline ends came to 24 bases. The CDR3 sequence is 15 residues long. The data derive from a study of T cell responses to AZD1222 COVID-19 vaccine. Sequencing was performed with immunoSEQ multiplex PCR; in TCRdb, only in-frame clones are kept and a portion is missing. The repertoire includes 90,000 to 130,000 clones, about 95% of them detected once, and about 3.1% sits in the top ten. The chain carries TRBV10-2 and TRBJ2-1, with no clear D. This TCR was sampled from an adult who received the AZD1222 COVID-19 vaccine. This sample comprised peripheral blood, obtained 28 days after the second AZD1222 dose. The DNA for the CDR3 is TGCGCCACTCAGGCAGGCTATACCTCGACCGATGAGCAGTTCTTC. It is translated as CATQAGYTSTDEQFF.